A single sample gave rise to the 22 T cell receptor beta chains below, sequenced in a study of a mutant IDH1 vaccine in newly diagnosed glioma. TCRdb's table, derived via immunoSEQ multiplex PCR, lists solely in-frame clones and lacks some. The repertoire consists of approximately 70,000 clones, with 86% occurring once and the leading ten covering around 3%. Time point given: baseline, week 1 (first vaccination visit). Treatment denoted: pre-vaccination baseline after standard-of-care therapy. Sequenced here: PBMCs, sampled from a glioma patient treated with radiotherapy, temozolomide or both. The source is a man aged 25 to 45 with glioma.

CDR3 sequence: CASSLNMGNEQFF. DNA of the CDR3: TGTGCCAGCAGCCTCAACATGGGCAATGAGCAGTTCTTC. This rearrangement joins TRBV25-1 to TRBJ2-1, with D unresolved. Trimming removed 6 bases at V and 6 bases at J, with 12 bases between. The CDR3 has 13 amino acids. CDR1 and CDR2 from the germline V gene are MGHDK and SYGVNS.

The chain couples TRBV4-1 to TRBJ1-1, with D uncertain. The CDR3 length is 14 residues. The V end was cut by 2 bases, the J end by 3 bases, with 10 bases between. Germline V gene data show CDR1 as MGHRA and CDR2 as YSYEKL. The CDR3 here is CASSQFSLDTEAFF. The CDR3 region has the DNA TGCGCCAGCAGCCAATTCTCCCTCGACACTGAAGCTTTCTTT.

This clone was counted a single time. This rearrangement joins TRBV5-1 to TRBJ1-5, with 9 positions matching TRBD1. V trimming: 3 bases; J trimming: 10 bases; junction bases outside the gene matches: 8. Germline loops: CDR1 SGHRS, CDR2 YFSETQ. This CDR3 is built from 14 residues. The chain's CDR3 is CASSWGQGGIPQHF. The CDR3 nucleotides are TGCGCCAGCAGCTGGGGACAGGGTGGAATTCCCCAGCATTTT.

The chain links TRBV19 to TRBJ2-2; TRBD2 might be the D (5 bases). Germline V lookup: CDR1 LNHDA, CDR2 SQIVND (reference sequence). This CDR3 spans 12 amino acids. The CDR3, as DNA: TGTGCTACGTCCCGGGATGACGGGGAGCTGTTTTTT. It is translated as CATSRDDGELFF.

This chain connects TRBV5-1 to TRBJ2-7; D uncertain. The CDR3 spans 12 residues. Germline V gene data show CDR1 as SGHRS and CDR2 as YFSETQ. Trimming removed 1 base at V and 2 bases at J, with 4 bases between. In DNA, the CDR3 is TGCGCCAGCAGCTTGCACCCCTACGAGCAGTACTTC. This encodes CASSLHPYEQYF.

This clone came up once. The rearrangement links TRBV5-4 to TRBJ2-2; TRBD1 agrees at 8 bases. Germline lookup yields CDR1 SGHNT and CDR2 YYREEE (reference sequence). Trimming at V came to 3 bases and at J to 7 bases, leaving 11 bases not matched to a gene. The CDR3 is made up of 16 amino acids. The CDR3 sequence: CASSSGQGGKGGELFF. CDR3 nucleotide sequence: TGTGCCAGCAGCTCAGGACAGGGAGGTAAAGGCGGGGAGCTGTTTTTT. The full variable domain, completed using reference TRBV5-4 and TRBJ2-2, is ETGVTQSPTHLIKTRGQQVTLRCSSQSGHNTVSWYQQALGQGPQFIFQYYREEENGRGNFPPRFSGLQFPNYSSELNVNALELDDSALYLCASSSGQGGKGGELFFGEGSRLTVL.

This clone has just one count. The chain employs TRBV5-1 and TRBJ1-4; D gene uncertain. This CDR3 has 14 residues. The germline V and J ends were trimmed by 0 bases and 0 bases, with 3 bases remaining between them. Per germline, CDR1 SGHRS and CDR2 YFSETQ. CDR3 sequence reads: CASSLDSTNEKLFF. The CDR3 DNA is TGCGCCAGCAGCTTGGATTCAACTAATGAAAAACTGTTTTTT.

The genes are TRBV4-2 and TRBJ2-5; D uncertain. The CDR3 has 14 residues. CDR1 is LGHNA, CDR2 YNFKEQ, per germline. V gave up 5 bases and J gave up 5 bases, with 15 bases separating them. The CDR3 reads CASSSKAGAETQYF. For the CDR3, the DNA is TGTGCCAGCAGCTCCAAGGCTGGCGCCGAGACCCAGTACTTC.

A single count supports this clone. V and J are TRBV5-6 and TRBJ1-5, with D tentatively TRBD1 (5 bases). Trimming stripped 6 bases from V and 0 bases from J, with 13 bases between. Germline CDR1 SGHDT, CDR2 YYEEEE. There are 15 residues in the CDR3. The CDR3 sequence: CASTLWGYSNQPQHF. CDR3 DNA: TGTGCCAGCACCCTTTGGGGCTATAGCAATCAGCCCCAGCATTTT.

The chain couples TRBV27 to TRBJ2-7; TRBD1 matches at 7 bases. Germline V gene sequence: CDR1 MNHEY, CDR2 SMNVEV (reference sequence). V lost 3 bases and J lost 6; bases outside the gene matches: 5. This CDR3 comprises 13 residues. The CDR3, as DNA: TGTGCCAGCAGTTTCACAGGGGTCGGCGAGCAGTACTTC. Its translation is CASSFTGVGEQYF.

CDR3 coding DNA: TGTGCCAGCAGCTCCCAGGGAATGGGCCTCGGCTACACCTTC. It is translated as CASSSQGMGLGYTF. The J gene is TRBJ1-2, the V gene TRBV5-8; D perhaps matches TRBD1 (5 bases). V was shortened by 3 bases and J by 8 bases, with 17 bases between the two germline ends. Germline CDR1 is SGHTS and CDR2 is YDEGEE. The CDR3 length is 14 residues. Full variable domain (rest looked up from reference TRBV5-8 and TRBJ1-2): EAGVTQSPTHLIKTRGQQATLRCSPISGHTSVYWYQQALGLGLQFLLWYDEGEERNRGNFPPRFSGRQFPNYSSELNVNALELEDSALYLCASSSQGMGLGYTFGSGTRLTVV.

The gene calls are TRBV15 and TRBJ1-5, with a tentative D call TRBD1 (6 bases). The germline V gene encodes CDR1 LNHNV and CDR2 YYDKDF (reference sequence). The CDR3 is made up of 20 amino acids. V lost 0 bases to trimming and J lost 6 bases, with 27 bases between them. The CDR3 coding sequence is TGTGCCACCAGCAGAGATTCACGGACGGCAGGGGCCGGTCGTGGTCAGCCCCAGCATTTT. This sequence encodes CATSRDSRTAGAGRGQPQHF.

The chain recombines TRBV28 with TRBJ1-4; 7 bases are shared with TRBD1. The V segment lost 6 bases and the J segment 0 bases; nucleotides outside the gene matches: 10. CDR1 is MDHEN, CDR2 SYDVKM, per germline. The CDR3 length is 17 residues. DNA for the CDR3: TGTGCCAGCAGCCGGGACAGTTTCGACGCAACTAATGAAAAACTGTTTTTT. This encodes CASSRDSFDATNEKLFF. The full variable domain, its missing parts supplied by reference TRBV28 and TRBJ1-4, is DVKVTQSSRYLVKRTGEKVFLECVQDMDHENMFWYRQDPGLGLRLIYFSYDVKMKEKGDIPEGYSVSREKKERFSLILESASTNQTSMYLCASSRDSFDATNEKLFFGSGTQLSVL.

The V and J genes are TRBV2 and TRBJ1-4; TRBD1 aligns across 10 bases. The J segment lost 11 bases and the V segment lost 6 bases, leaving 9 bases of the junction unmatched. The CDR3 totals 14 residues. Germline assignment: CDR1 SNHLY and CDR2 FYNNEI. DNA of the CDR3: TGTGCCAGCAGGGCCGGGACAGGGGCTTGGAAACTGTTTTTT. Amino acids: CASRAGTGAWKLFF. Together with reference TRBV2 and TRBJ1-4, the CDR3 gives the full variable domain: EPEVTQTPSHQVTQMGQEVILRCVPISNHLYFYWYRQILGQKVEFLVSFYNNEISEKSEIFDDQFSVERPDGSNFTLKIRSTKLEDSAMYFCASRAGTGAWKLFFGSGTQLSVL.

The gene calls are TRBV10-3 and TRBJ1-6; tentative D call: TRBD1 (5 bases). Germline values: CDR1 ENHRY, CDR2 SYGVKD. This CDR3 region has 14 residues. V was pared by 10 bases and J by 5 bases, with 15 bases between. CDR3 in DNA: TGTGCCACCCGTCTGGGGACGAATAATTCACCCCTCCACTTT. This gives the protein CATRLGTNNSPLHF.

The chain carries TRBV7-2 and TRBJ2-1; 7 bases line up with TRBD2. The germline CDR1 and CDR2 sequences are SGHTA and FQGNSA. This CDR3 region has 16 residues. V dropped 0 bases and J dropped 2; count of bases not matched to a gene: 4. CDR3 DNA sequence: TGTGCCAGCAGCTTAGCCGGGACTACGCCCTACAATGAGCAGTTCTTC. It encodes CASSLAGTTPYNEQFF.

This sequence joins TRBV7-2 and TRBJ2-3; no reliable D call. The V gene lost 3 bases and the J gene lost 0 bases, with 7 bases spanning the gap. The CDR3 is made up of 14 amino acids. Germline values: CDR1 SGHTA, CDR2 FQGNSA. CDR3 residues: CASSFMGSTDTQYF. DNA for the CDR3: TGTGCCAGCAGCTTTATGGGGAGCACAGATACGCAGTATTTT.

The gene calls are TRBV5-6 and TRBJ2-1, with D hard to call. V lost 0 bases and J lost 2, with 9 bases in between. Looked up from germline, CDR1 is SGHDT and CDR2 is YYEEEE. The CDR3 has 15 residues. CDR3 sequence (DNA): TGTGCCAGCAGCTTGGAGGCAGGTACCTACAATGAGCAGTTCTTC. It specifies CASSLEAGTYNEQFF.

This chain links TRBV15 with TRBJ2-7; 10 nucleotides agree with TRBD1. Trimming removed 0 bases from V and 2 bases from J; junction bases left unmatched: 4. Germline-derived CDR1 and CDR2 are LNHNV and YYDKDF (reference sequence). The CDR3 consists of 16 residues. The CDR3 DNA reads TGTGCCACCAGCAGAGATTATGGGACAGGGGCCTACGAGCAGTACTTC. Protein sequence: CATSRDYGTGAYEQYF.

This clone was detected once. V and J are TRBV15 and TRBJ2-1; 11 nucleotides match TRBD1. The V gene end was trimmed by 4 bases and the J gene end by 8 bases; junction bases not matched to a gene: 7. Germline values: CDR1 LNHNV, CDR2 YYDKDF (reference sequence). The CDR3 length is 15 residues. CDR3 sequence (DNA): TGTGCCACCAGCATCGGACAGGGGGCTAGGGATGAGCAGTTCTTC. This codes for CATSIGQGARDEQFF.

The V gene is TRBV7-6, the J gene TRBJ1-1; the D gene is possibly TRBD1 (5 bases). Trimming took 2 bases from V and 0 from J, leaving 13 bases between them. Germline CDR1 and CDR2: SGHVS and FNYEAQ. The CDR3 length is 16 residues. The DNA for the CDR3 is TGTGCCAGCAGCTTACGGGAGGGGCGGATGAACACTGAAGCTTTCTTT. Encoded protein: CASSLREGRMNTEAFF.

This chain uses TRBV6-5 with TRBJ1-6; 9 bases are shared with TRBD1. V lost 4 bases, J lost 9 bases, and 7 bases stayed unmatched. Germline-derived CDR1 and CDR2 are MNHEY and SVGAGI. The CDR3 totals 15 residues. CDR3 region: CASSSTGGSGSPLHF. In DNA, the CDR3 is TGTGCCAGCAGTTCGACAGGGGGTTCTGGTTCACCCCTCCACTTT.